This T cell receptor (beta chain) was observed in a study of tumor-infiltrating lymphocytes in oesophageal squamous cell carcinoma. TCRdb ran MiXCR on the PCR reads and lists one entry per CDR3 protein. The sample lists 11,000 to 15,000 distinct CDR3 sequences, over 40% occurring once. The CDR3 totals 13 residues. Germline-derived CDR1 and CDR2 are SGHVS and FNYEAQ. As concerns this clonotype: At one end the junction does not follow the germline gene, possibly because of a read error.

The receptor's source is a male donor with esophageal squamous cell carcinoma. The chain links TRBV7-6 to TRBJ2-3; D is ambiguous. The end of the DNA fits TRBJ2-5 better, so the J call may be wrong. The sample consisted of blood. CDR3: CASSQTPRETQYF. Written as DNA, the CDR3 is TGTGCTAGCAGCCAAACCCCGAGAGAGACCCAGTACTTC.